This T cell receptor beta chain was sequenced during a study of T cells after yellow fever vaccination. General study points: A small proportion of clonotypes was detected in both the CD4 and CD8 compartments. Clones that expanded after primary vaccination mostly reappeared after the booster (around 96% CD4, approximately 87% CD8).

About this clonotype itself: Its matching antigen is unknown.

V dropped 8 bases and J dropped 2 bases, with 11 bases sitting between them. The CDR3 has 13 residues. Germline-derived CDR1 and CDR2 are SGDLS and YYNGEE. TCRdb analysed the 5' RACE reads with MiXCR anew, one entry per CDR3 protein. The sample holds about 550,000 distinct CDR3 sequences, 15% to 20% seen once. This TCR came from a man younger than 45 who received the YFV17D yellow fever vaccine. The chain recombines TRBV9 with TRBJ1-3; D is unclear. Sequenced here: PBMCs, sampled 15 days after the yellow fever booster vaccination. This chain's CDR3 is CASRPEAGNTIYF. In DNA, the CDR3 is TGTGCCAGTAGACCGGAGGCTGGAAACACCATATATTTT.